Here is one T cell receptor beta chain with its context. This receptor's antigen is unknown. No much larger clone exists at a distance of one base, and base qualities are not known. The sample belongs to a study of lymphopenia after photon versus proton radiotherapy (dated by TCRdb to the late 2010s). Describing the broader study: Photon and proton radiation therapy were compared by the study for their immunological effects in patients with gastrointestinal tumors who developed high-grade lymphopenia. A cohort of some 19 patients with gastrointestinal tumors who received either photon or proton therapy and subsequently developed lymphopenia was included. The goal of the study was to characterize the differences between the two radiation modalities in how they affect the immune system. The paper as a whole reports these results and caveats: Across the cohort, an inverse correlation was found between a larger post-nadir drop in TCR diversity and overall survival time among patients who died. The survival association was assessed only in patients who died, and better survival with proton therapy was presented by the authors as a possibility rather than a demonstrated result. After the lymphocyte count nadir, photon-treated repertoires showed oligoclonal expansion, especially of CD8+ Temra cells, which drove the drop in diversity. Relative stability during treatment was observed in proton-treated patients, whereas loss of naive T cells and TCR diversity and gain of effector/memory populations were observed in photon-treated patients.

Library preparation used the immunoSEQ multiplex PCR assay. T cell repertoires were profiled with deep sequencing of rearranged TCR beta loci together with multiparametric flow cytometry. Entries here come from immuneACCESS through TCRdb and include only in-frame sequences with V and J called. Some clones fail to appear in such tables; in the studies checked, an unresolved V gene covers under half of the shortfall, and the cause of the remainder is unknown. This sample comprises 70,000 or so clones, approximately 91% of them detected only once. The top ten clones comprise less than 3.5% of the sample. Trimming takes 1 base off V and 8 bases off J; junction bases not matched to a gene: 7. The CDR3 runs 16 amino acids, cysteine and phenylalanine included. Only the CDR3 region is kept as DNA, spanning 48 bases read in frame from base 1. CDR1 KGHSH and CDR2 LQKENI were looked up in the germline V gene.

The chain uses TRBV18 and TRBJ2-2, with 10 bases matching TRBD2. This clonotype was sampled from a woman in her 70s with pancreatic cancer. Sequenced here: peripheral blood, sampled from a patient treated with photon-based radiotherapy. The DNA sequence reads TGTGCCAGCTCACCACGGTCTAGCGGGAGTGCGGGGGAGCTGTTTTTT. It codes for CASSPRSSGSAGELFF.